These 31 T cell receptor beta chains were all obtained from the same sample, sequenced in a study of T-cell memory formation after mild COVID-19. Via MiXCR, TCRdb re-called the 5' RACE reads, giving one row per CDR3 protein. The table lists 250,000 to 300,000 distinct CDR3 sequences, 15% to 20% of them singletons. The specimen sequenced was PBMCs or a T cell subset sorted from them (not recorded which). Every receptor here comes from a man aged 18-30 years who had mild COVID-19 (a few samples of this study predate the infection). Cell type and time point are not known.

This clonotype was counted many times. The J gene is TRBJ2-3, the V gene TRBV28; no clear D. Germline V gene sequence: CDR1 MDHEN, CDR2 SYDVKM. The CDR3 loop spans 12 amino acids. Trimming stripped 4 bases from V and 3 bases from J, with 5 bases between. The CDR3 loop is CASSSTTDTQYF. The DNA for the CDR3 is TGTGCCAGCAGTTCGACTACAGATACGCAGTATTTT.

The table lists this clonotype with a few counts. The chain has TRBV20-1 and TRBJ1-4, with no clear D. The germline V gene encodes CDR1 DFQATT and CDR2 SNEGSKA (reference sequence). This CDR3 is 13 amino acids long. V was shortened by 5 bases and J by 4 bases, with 11 bases between the two germline ends. CDR3 in DNA: TGCAGTGCTGAGGGAGGCAATAATGAAAAACTGTTTTTT. Protein sequence: CSAEGGNNEKLFF.

The table lists this clonotype with many counts. V and J are TRBV12-3 or TRBV12-4 and TRBJ1-2; 10 positions agree with TRBD1. V dropped 3 bases and J dropped 7; count of bases not matched to a gene: 2. The CDR3 extends over 13 amino acids. CDR3 protein: CASSLGTGAGYTF. The CDR3 bases are TGTGCCAGCAGTTTGGGGACAGGGGCTGGCTACACCTTC.

This chain links TRBV9 with TRBJ2-3; D may be TRBD2 (7 bases). CDR1 and CDR2 (germline): SGDLS, YYNGEE. The CDR3 extends over 18 amino acids. V was trimmed by 4 bases and J by 5 bases, leaving 26 bases between them. This chain's CDR3 is CASSNRRLSGGMGDTQYF. CDR3 DNA: TGTGCCAGCAGCAACCGCAGGTTATCGGGGGGCATGGGAGATACGCAGTATTTT.

Only a few counts were recorded for this clonotype. The chain links TRBV15 to TRBJ1-2, with unresolved D. CDR1 and CDR2 from the germline V gene are LNHNV and YYDKDF (reference sequence). Trimming stripped 2 bases from V and 1 base from J, with 5 bases between. This CDR3 contains 13 residues. CDR3 DNA: TGTGCCACCAGCAGATTGATTAACTATGGCTACACCTTC. Its protein product is CATSRLINYGYTF.

This clonotype has a handful of counts. V gene TRBV4-3 combines with J gene TRBJ2-2; D uncertain. The CDR3 has 13 amino acids. V dropped 4 bases and J dropped 5 bases, with 8 bases sitting between them. The germline V gene encodes CDR1 LGHNA and CDR2 YSLEER. The CDR3 coding sequence is TGCGCCAGCAGCCGATTCATAACCGGGGAGCTGTTTTTT. Its protein product is CASSRFITGELFF.

Many counts were recorded for this clonotype. The rearrangement links TRBV29-1 to TRBJ2-6, with unresolved D. Germline lookup yields CDR1 SQVTM and CDR2 ANQGSEA. V was pared by 5 bases and J by 3 bases, with 14 bases between. The CDR3 has 15 amino acids. The CDR3 region has the DNA TGCAGCGTTATCTCCGTTTGGCGTGGGGCCAACGTCCTGACTTTC. As protein: CSVISVWRGANVLTF. Together with reference TRBV29-1 and TRBJ2-6, the CDR3 gives the full variable domain: SAVISQKPSRDICQRGTSLTIQCQVDSQVTMMFWYRQQPGQSLTLIATANQGSEATYESGFVIDKFPISRPNLTFSTLTVSNMSPEDSSIYLCSVISVWRGANVLTFGAGSRLTVL.

The rearrangement joins TRBV28 to TRBJ2-7; D gene unclear. CDR3 length: 12 residues. V was clipped by 3 bases and J by 4 bases, with 7 bases between them. Germline V CDR1 and CDR2: MDHEN, SYDVKM. CDR3 DNA sequence: TGTGCCAGCAGTTTCTTGAGTTACGAGCAGTACTTC. Translation gives CASSFLSYEQYF.

The gene calls are TRBV29-1 and TRBJ1-1; no reliable D call. The germline V gene has CDR1 SQVTM and CDR2 ANQGSEA. Deletions cut 5 bases from V and 4 bases from J, with 17 bases between. This CDR3 contains 14 residues. The CDR3 bases are TGCAGCGTTCATAACGGCCCGGGCCCCACTGAAGCTTTCTTT. Amino acid sequence: CSVHNGPGPTEAFF.

The table lists this clonotype with many counts. The chain joins TRBV20-1 to TRBJ2-1; 15 bases map to TRBD2. V shed 1 base, J shed 9 bases, and the junction held 7 bases outside the gene matches. The CDR3 runs to 16 residues. CDR1 DFQATT and CDR2 SNEGSKA come from the germline V gene (reference sequence). In nucleotides, the CDR3 is TGCAGTGCTAGAGTAGGACTAGCGGGGGGGTATGGTGAGCAGTTCTTC. This gives the protein CSARVGLAGGYGEQFF.

The V and J genes are TRBV7-2 and TRBJ2-3, with TRBD2 as a possible D gene (7 bases). Trimming took 3 bases from V and 1 from J, leaving 14 bases between them. This CDR3 has 16 residues. Per the germline V gene, CDR1 is SGHTA and CDR2 is FQGNSA. In nucleotides, the CDR3 is TGTGCCAGCAGCTTGAGGGGGAGGGGCGGCACAGATACGCAGTATTTT. This sequence encodes CASSLRGRGGTDTQYF.

The V and J genes are TRBV20-1 and TRBJ2-2, with D hard to call. This CDR3 is built from 13 residues. Between the trimmed V and J ends, which lost 4 bases and 4 bases, there was a span of 10 bases. CDR1 and CDR2 from the germline V gene are DFQATT and SNEGSKA (reference sequence). The CDR3 bases are TGCAGTGCTAAGACCCGAGGCACCGGGGAGCTGTTTTTT. It yields the protein CSAKTRGTGELFF.

The chain combines TRBV7-2 with TRBJ2-1; no clear D. The V gene's germline CDR1 is SGHTA and CDR2 FQGNSA. The V gene lost 8 bases and the J gene lost 0 bases, with 14 bases spanning the gap. The CDR3 length is 15 residues. CDR3 in DNA: TGTGCCAGCGGCGATATCTCATACTCCTACAATGAGCAGTTCTTC. Amino acids: CASGDISYSYNEQFF.

This clonotype occurred a few times. J is TRBJ1-2 and V is TRBV5-1; 8 nucleotides match TRBD1. Per the germline V gene, CDR1 is SGHRS and CDR2 is YFSETQ. After removal of 8 bases from V and 5 bases from J, the junction contained 8 bases not matched to a gene. CDR3 length: 13 amino acids. CDR3 protein: CASEQGAVYGYTF. The CDR3 DNA reads as TGCGCCAGTGAGCAGGGGGCGGTTTATGGCTACACCTTC.

This clonotype has just a few counts. The chain links TRBV12-3 or TRBV12-4 to TRBJ1-2, with TRBD1 as a possible D gene (5 bases). This CDR3 has 13 amino acids. The germline V and J ends were trimmed by 6 bases and 3 bases, with 11 bases remaining between them. The CDR3 spells CASSGGGYYGYTF. The CDR3 nucleotides read TGTGCCAGCAGCGGCGGGGGTTACTATGGCTACACCTTC.

This clonotype was seen more than once but under ten times. The rearrangement joins TRBV20-1 to TRBJ1-1, with 12 positions matching TRBD1. The length of the CDR3 is 12 residues. CDR1 is DFQATT, CDR2 SNEGSKA, per germline (reference sequence). Trimming removed 6 bases from V and 9 bases from J; junction bases left unmatched: 5. The CDR3, as DNA: TGCAGTGCGGTAAGGGACAGGGGGCAAGCTTTCTTT. Protein: CSAVRDRGQAFF.

In this sample, this clonotype turned up many times. One junction end disagrees with the germline gene, perhaps due to a read error. The V gene is TRBV5-1, the J gene TRBJ2-1, with 8 bases aligning to TRBD1. The CDR3 sequence is 14 residues long. CDR1 and CDR2 (germline): SGHRS, YFSETQ. The CDR3 region is CASSLGQDYNEQFF. In nucleotides, the CDR3 is TGCGCCAGCAGTTTGGGACAGGACTACAATGAGCAGTTCTTC.

This chain connects TRBV25-1 to TRBJ1-1; TRBD1 matches at 8 bases. The V segment lost 4 bases and the J segment 0 bases; nucleotides outside the gene matches: 4. This CDR3 contains 15 residues. Germline CDR1 MGHDK, CDR2 SYGVNS. The CDR3 loop reads CASSATGAMNTEAFF. DNA of the CDR3: TGTGCCAGCAGTGCGACAGGGGCAATGAACACTGAAGCTTTCTTT.

The chain uses TRBV2 and TRBJ1-2; the D is unclear. Germline CDR1 reads SNHLY; CDR2 reads FYNNEI. V was cut by 3 bases and J by 0 bases, with 8 bases left in between. This CDR3 spans 14 amino acids. The CDR3: CASSDIPSNYGYTF. The CDR3 nucleotides are TGTGCCAGCAGTGATATCCCTTCTAACTATGGCTACACCTTC.

The J gene is TRBJ2-2, the V gene TRBV7-9; D is undetermined. Germline V gives CDR1 SEHNR, CDR2 FQNEAQ (reference sequence). The CDR3 contains 15 residues. V was pared by 6 bases and J by 2 bases, with 13 bases between. The CDR3 nucleotides read TGTGCCAGCAGGCCCCCCGCGGTAAACACCGGGGAGCTGTTTTTT. Translated: CASRPPAVNTGELFF.

This chain joins TRBV15 and TRBJ1-2, with D possibly being TRBD1 (6 bases). Germline assignment: CDR1 LNHNV and CDR2 YYDKDF (reference sequence). The V and J ends lost 1 base and 4 bases respectively, with 10 bases between them. This CDR3 has 14 residues. The CDR3 loop reads CATSRADSIYGYTF. DNA for the CDR3: TGTGCCACCAGCAGAGCGGACAGTATCTATGGCTACACCTTC.

This clonotype was counted only a few times. The chain has TRBV29-1 and TRBJ2-1; D perhaps matches TRBD1 (5 bases). The V end lost 8 bases, the J end lost 7 bases, and 21 bases lay between the germline ends. The germline V gene has CDR1 SQVTM and CDR2 ANQGSEA. The CDR3 contains 14 residues. The CDR3 DNA sequence: TGCAGCTTTCCCCGGCAGGGAATAAGGAATGAGCAGTTCTTC. Translation: CSFPRQGIRNEQFF.

This clonotype was counted only a few times. The J gene is TRBJ1-2, the V gene TRBV7-9; 9 nucleotides match TRBD1. Unmatched junction bases numbered 6, after V lost 6 bases and J lost 4 bases. From germline, CDR1 is SEHNR and CDR2 FQNEAQ (reference sequence). The CDR3 consists of 14 residues. The CDR3 sequence is CASSSTGGSYGYTF. The CDR3 DNA follows: TGTGCCAGCAGTTCTACAGGGGGCAGCTATGGCTACACCTTC.

This sequence joins TRBV5-1 and TRBJ2-5, with D possibly matching TRBD1 (5 bases). V gave up 0 bases and J gave up 1 base, with 10 bases separating them. The CDR3 is 15 residues long. Germline CDR1 reads SGHRS; CDR2 reads YFSETQ. For the CDR3, the DNA is TGCGCCAGCAGCTTGGCCCGACAGACCCAAGAGACCCAGTACTTC. Amino acids: CASSLARQTQETQYF.

This clonotype has more than one count but fewer than ten. The V and J genes are TRBV7-9 and TRBJ1-1; TRBD1 might be the D (5 bases). CDR3 length equals 14 residues. The V gene lost 5 bases and the J gene lost 11 bases, with 21 bases spanning the gap. Germline-derived CDR1 and CDR2 are SEHNR and FQNEAQ (reference sequence). The CDR3: CASSRHGAGFGAFF. Here the CDR3 DNA reads TGTGCCAGCAGCCGACATGGGGCAGGGTTCGGGGCTTTCTTT.

The chain is built from TRBV6-6 and TRBJ1-4; 8 nucleotides match TRBD1. V trimming: 6 bases; J trimming: 8 bases; junction bases outside the gene matches: 2. There are 12 residues in the CDR3. Per germline, CDR1 MNHNY and CDR2 SVGAGI (reference sequence). The chain's CDR3 is CASSRDREKLFF. The CDR3 DNA sequence: TGTGCCAGCAGCCGGGACAGGGAAAAACTGTTTTTT.

This clonotype appeared a few times. This chain connects TRBV29-1 to TRBJ1-2; tentatively, D is TRBD1 (5 bases). The CDR3 has 12 amino acids. V gave up 3 bases and J gave up 8 bases, with 13 bases separating them. Germline V CDR1 and CDR2: SQVTM, ANQGSEA. The CDR3, as DNA: TGCAGCGTTGACAGGGTAGAAGAGGGCTACACCTTC. This codes for CSVDRVEEGYTF.

This clonotype was seen only a few times. This rearrangement joins TRBV15 to TRBJ2-5, with 7 bases that match TRBD2. The CDR3 is 14 amino acids. J lost 5 bases, V lost 8 bases, and 11 bases had no gene match. Germline CDR1 reads LNHNV; CDR2 reads YYDKDF (reference sequence). The CDR3 here is CATHPAGPPETQYF. In nucleotides, the CDR3 is TGTGCCACCCATCCAGCGGGGCCCCCGGAGACCCAGTACTTC. Using reference TRBV15 and TRBJ2-5 for the parts outside the CDR3, the full variable domain is DAMVIQNPRYQVTQFGKPVTLSCSQTLNHNVMYWYQQKSSQAPKLLFHYYDKDFNNEADTPDNFQSRRPNTSFCFLDIRSPGLGDTAMYLCATHPAGPPETQYFGPGTRLLVL.

This clonotype appeared a few times. CDR3 nucleotide sequence: TGTGCCAGCAGCTTGGTGGCAGCCACTGAAGCTTTCTTT. This sequence encodes CASSLVAATEAFF. The chain is built from TRBV5-5 and TRBJ1-1; D is unclear. Trimming removed 0 bases from V and 4 bases from J, with 7 bases in between. This CDR3 comprises 13 residues. Germline-derived CDR1 and CDR2 are SGHKS and YYEKEE (reference sequence).

A few counts support this clonotype. The chain employs TRBV7-2 and TRBJ2-3; 9 bases are shared with TRBD1. The V gene end was trimmed by 5 bases and the J gene end by 3 bases; junction bases not matched to a gene: 6. From germline, CDR1 is SGHTA and CDR2 FQGNSA. The CDR3 has 15 amino acids. CDR3 coding DNA: TGTGCCAGCAGCCTAGGGACAGGGTTAACAGATACGCAGTATTTT. Amino acids: CASSLGTGLTDTQYF.

This clonotype was seen a few times. The chain couples TRBV6-5 to TRBJ2-2; 7 bases align to TRBD1. The CDR3 loop spans 20 amino acids. With V trimmed by 2 bases and J by 1 base, 16 bases remained unmatched. Germline V gives CDR1 MNHEY, CDR2 SVGAGI. The CDR3 sequence: CASSYRGPSPSSLNTGELFF. CDR3 DNA: TGTGCCAGCAGTTACAGGGGGCCATCCCCCTCGTCTCTGAACACCGGGGAGCTGTTTTTT.